The entry below gives a single T cell receptor (beta chain) sequence along with its context. Its antigen is unknown. Then a second PCR, running about 6 to 11 cycles, was carried out with a sample-barcoded 5' primer and a J-beta primer mix. In TCRdb, the 5' RACE reads were re-called with MiXCR into one record per CDR3 protein. The sample lists about a million distinct CDR3 sequences, roughly 47% seen once, with over 20% in the top ten. No fewer than 5.5 micrograms of total RNA were isolated from every sample. CDR1 and CDR2 (germline): MNHEY, SMNVEV (reference sequence). V was pared by 6 bases and J by 2 bases, with 9 bases of the junction left unmatched. The CDR3 has 15 residues. This specimen comes from a study of blood T cells in healthy people across ages. The study, taken as a whole, reports: Diversity was higher, and naive CD4+ cells more numerous, in long-lived donors than in aged donors.

Sequencing was performed on blood. This clonotype originated in a woman aged 55-69 years in good health. J is TRBJ1-2 and V is TRBV27, with TRBD1 identical over 7 bases. The CDR3 DNA follows: TGTGCCAGCAGCTACAAGACAGGGAACAACTATGGCTACACCTTC. Residues: CASSYKTGNNYGYTF.